These T cell receptor beta chains were read from a single sample in a study of blood T cells in healthy people across ages. Each CDR3 protein is one row after TCRdb ran MiXCR on the 5' RACE reads. The table lists fewer than 650,000 distinct CDR3 sequences, about 28% of them singletons, with approximately 3.5% in the top ten. These data were likewise used in another study, on T cells of mothers and their children.

The specimen sequenced was blood. These receptors were collected from a boy aged 2 to 10 in good health. CDR3s include the opening cysteine and the closing phenylalanine or tryptophan. The order of the fields is CDR3 length, V gene, J gene, clone size, D gene, CDR3 protein, CDR3 DNA. A D gene is named only where the DNA matches it firmly. A clone size is listed for some rows: how often the clone was seen (once, few, many), or a class if it is expanded.

>14|TRBV6-1|TRBJ2-5|.|TRBD2
CASRPAGNQETQYF
TGTGCCAGCCGGCCAGCGGGGAACCAAGAGACCCAGTACTTC
>16|TRBV6-1|TRBJ2-2|.|TRBD1
CASGPRGQGVNGELFF
TGTGCCAGCGGCCCTAGGGGACAGGGGGTGAACGGGGAGCTGTTTTTT
>17|TRBV19|TRBJ2-7|.|TRBD1
CASSANSGTGERYEQYF
TGTGCCAGTAGTGCGAATTCCGGGACAGGGGAACGGTACGAGCAGTACTTC
>14|TRBV6-5|TRBJ2-7|.|.
CASSIPGASYEQYF
TGTGCCAGCAGTATCCCCGGGGCGTCCTACGAGCAGTACTTC
>13|TRBV30|TRBJ2-4|.|.
CAYVSLGKNIQYF
TGTGCCTATGTTAGCTTGGGCAAAAACATCCAGTACTTC
>15|TRBV25-1|TRBJ2-5|many|.
CASSERSRGGETQYF
TGTGCCAGCAGTGAAAGGTCCAGGGGAGGAGAGACCCAGTACTTC
>15|TRBV4-3|TRBJ1-1|few|.
CASSPGWPANTEAFF
TGCGCCAGCAGCCCGGGGTGGCCAGCGAACACTGAAGCTTTCTTT
>13|TRBV7-6|TRBJ2-7|.|.
CASSIGRTYEQYF
TGTGCCAGCAGCATAGGACGGACTTACGAGCAGTACTTC
>16|TRBV9|TRBJ2-1|few|TRBD2
CASSVLAGGIANEQFF
TGTGCCAGTAGCGTCCTAGCGGGAGGGATAGCCAATGAGCAGTTCTTC
>13|TRBV20-1|TRBJ2-7|once|TRBD2
CSASGTTKNEQYF
TGCAGTGCTAGCGGGACTACGAAGAACGAGCAGTACTTC
>12|TRBV15|TRBJ2-5|.|.
CATSKHGQTQYF
TGTGCCACCAGCAAACACGGTCAGACCCAGTACTTC